This is a list of T cell receptor beta chains from one sample in a study of T cell responses to AZD1222 COVID-19 vaccine. The repertoire was sequenced with immunoSEQ multiplex PCR; TCRdb's copy has only in-frame clones and lacks some. This table has 110,000 to 150,000 clones, 93% appearing once. The sequences come from peripheral blood, collected after recovery from COVID-19. These receptors were obtained from an adult who had recovered from COVID-19. Each CDR3 is given with its conserved first and last residue. D genes are given only for firm matches. Clone size is not always given. Where it is, it says once, few, many or a class for expanded clones.

clone_size: .; v_call: TRBV7-9; j_call: TRBJ1-1; d_call: .; cdr3_nt: TGTGCCAGCAGTTCCGAAACGCAGGGTTCCAACACTGAAGCTTTCTTT; cdr3_aa: CASSSETQGSNTEAFF
clone_size: .; v_call: TRBV28; j_call: TRBJ2-1; d_call: .; cdr3_nt: TGTGCCAGCAGCCAGGGGCCAGCCTACAATGAGCAGTTCTTC; cdr3_aa: CASSQGPAYNEQFF
clone_size: .; v_call: TRBV5-3; j_call: TRBJ2-7; d_call: .; cdr3_nt: TGTGCCAGAAGCACCTGGAGCTACGAGCAGTACTTC; cdr3_aa: CARSTWSYEQYF
clone_size: .; v_call: TRBV18; j_call: TRBJ2-1; d_call: .; cdr3_nt: TGTGCCAGCTCACCACCCCTCAGCTCCTACAATGAGCAGTTCTTC; cdr3_aa: CASSPPLSSYNEQFF
clone_size: .; v_call: TRBV7-6; j_call: TRBJ1-1; d_call: TRBD1; cdr3_nt: TGTGCCAGCAGCTTAGGCTTCCCGGGACAGGGGCTGGGCACTGAAGCTTTCTTT; cdr3_aa: CASSLGFPGQGLGTEAFF
clone_size: .; v_call: TRBV10-3; j_call: TRBJ2-5; d_call: TRBD1; cdr3_nt: TGTGCCATCAGCTCTGACAGGGATGGAGAGACCCAGTACTTC; cdr3_aa: CAISSDRDGETQYF
clone_size: once; v_call: TRBV5-6; j_call: TRBJ1-2; d_call: TRBD1; cdr3_nt: TGTGCCAGCAGCACACCGGGACAGGGGAACTATGGCTACACCTTC; cdr3_aa: CASSTPGQGNYGYTF
clone_size: .; v_call: TRBV10-3; j_call: TRBJ1-6; d_call: .; cdr3_nt: TGTGCCATTTCCAGGGGAAGTAATAATTCACCCCTCCACTTT; cdr3_aa: CAISRGSNNSPLHF
clone_size: .; v_call: TRBV30; j_call: TRBJ2-5; d_call: TRBD2; cdr3_nt: TGTGCCTGGAGTACGGGACTAGCGGGAGTGGAGACCCAGTACTTC; cdr3_aa: CAWSTGLAGVETQYF
clone_size: .; v_call: TRBV9; j_call: TRBJ2-2; d_call: .; cdr3_nt: TGTGCCAGCAGCGGATCAGGCACCGGGGAGCTGTTTTTT; cdr3_aa: CASSGSGTGELFF
clone_size: .; v_call: TRBV15; j_call: TRBJ2-3; d_call: .; cdr3_nt: TGTGCCACCAGCAGAGATCACCGAGATACGCAGTATTTT; cdr3_aa: CATSRDHRDTQYF
clone_size: .; v_call: TRBV6-1; j_call: TRBJ2-1; d_call: .; cdr3_nt: TGTGCCAGCAGTGAAAATAGGGGTACCAGGCTTAGCTCCTACAATGAGCAGTTCTTC; cdr3_aa: CASSENRGTRLSSYNEQFF
clone_size: .; v_call: TRBV18; j_call: TRBJ1-1; d_call: .; cdr3_nt: TGTGCCAGCTCACCACCAACAGGCACTGAAGCTTTCTTT; cdr3_aa: CASSPPTGTEAFF
clone_size: .; v_call: TRBV4-1; j_call: TRBJ2-5; d_call: .; cdr3_nt: TGCGCCAGCAGCCAAGATCCGGACTATGGCCAAGAGACCCAGTACTTC; cdr3_aa: CASSQDPDYGQETQYF
clone_size: .; v_call: TRBV28; j_call: TRBJ1-1; d_call: .; cdr3_nt: TGTGCCAGCAGTCCCGTAGGAGCGTTCACTGAAGCTTTCTTT; cdr3_aa: CASSPVGAFTEAFF
clone_size: .; v_call: TRBV7-9; j_call: TRBJ1-4; d_call: .; cdr3_nt: TGTGCCAGCAGCAGACGGGCGGCTAGGGATGAAGAAAAACTGTTTTTT; cdr3_aa: CASSRRAARDEEKLFF
clone_size: .; v_call: TRBV7-8; j_call: TRBJ2-6; d_call: .; cdr3_nt: TGTGCCAGCAGCGCCTACGGATCGGACTCTGGGGCCAACGTCCTGACTTTC; cdr3_aa: CASSAYGSDSGANVLTF
clone_size: .; v_call: TRBV6-2/TRBV6-3; j_call: TRBJ1-2; d_call: TRBD1; cdr3_nt: TGTGCCAGCAGTAAGACAGGGGGCATCGATGGCTACACCTTC; cdr3_aa: CASSKTGGIDGYTF
clone_size: .; v_call: TRBV19; j_call: TRBJ1-4; d_call: .; cdr3_nt: TGTGCCAGTAGTATTTCCCAGGCTGAAAAACTGTTTTTT; cdr3_aa: CASSISQAEKLFF
clone_size: .; v_call: TRBV29-1; j_call: TRBJ1-1; d_call: TRBD1; cdr3_nt: TGCAGCGGGAAGGGGACAGCCATGAACACTGAAGCTTTCTTT; cdr3_aa: CSGKGTAMNTEAFF
clone_size: many; v_call: TRBV21-1; j_call: TRBJ1-5; d_call: .; cdr3_nt: TGTGCCAGCAGCATTAAAGGGGGACGCAGCGAAATCTATAGCAATCAGCCCCAGCATTTT; cdr3_aa: CASSIKGGRSEIYSNQPQHF
clone_size: .; v_call: TRBV27; j_call: TRBJ2-1; d_call: .; cdr3_nt: TGTGCCAGCGCAATTAGCAGCTCCTACAATGAGCAGTTCTTC; cdr3_aa: CASAISSSYNEQFF
clone_size: .; v_call: TRBV14; j_call: TRBJ2-7; d_call: .; cdr3_nt: TGTGCCAGCAGCCAAGAGGGACGGCTCTCCTACGAGCAGTACTTC; cdr3_aa: CASSQEGRLSYEQYF
clone_size: once; v_call: TRBV5-5; j_call: TRBJ1-1; d_call: .; cdr3_nt: TGTGCCAGCAGCTCTCGCCTGGACGCTGAAGCTTTCTTT; cdr3_aa: CASSSRLDAEAFF
clone_size: .; v_call: TRBV7-8; j_call: TRBJ1-4; d_call: TRBD1; cdr3_nt: TGTGCCAGCTCGAACGACAGGGGGCTGTGGGAAAAACTGTTTTTT; cdr3_aa: CASSNDRGLWEKLFF
clone_size: .; v_call: TRBV7-9; j_call: TRBJ2-7; d_call: .; cdr3_nt: TGTGCCAGCAGCCCCCCCGTGGGGGACGAGCAGTACTTC; cdr3_aa: CASSPPVGDEQYF
clone_size: .; v_call: TRBV28; j_call: TRBJ2-1; d_call: .; cdr3_nt: TGTGCCAGCAGTGGACTAACCAATGAGCAGTTCTTC; cdr3_aa: CASSGLTNEQFF
clone_size: once; v_call: TRBV19; j_call: TRBJ1-1; d_call: .; cdr3_nt: TGTGCCAGTAAGGGGATCAGGATGGAGAACACTGAAGCTTTCTTT; cdr3_aa: CASKGIRMENTEAFF
clone_size: once; v_call: TRBV28; j_call: TRBJ1-5; d_call: .; cdr3_nt: TGTGCCAGCAAATTAAGCAATCAGCCCCAGCATTTT; cdr3_aa: CASKLSNQPQHF
clone_size: .; v_call: TRBV19; j_call: TRBJ1-5; d_call: TRBD1; cdr3_nt: TGTGCCAGTAGTATAGTAGACAGGGGTGGTCAGCCCCAGCATTTT; cdr3_aa: CASSIVDRGGQPQHF
clone_size: .; v_call: TRBV7-2; j_call: TRBJ2-7; d_call: .; cdr3_nt: TGTGCCACCGGCCTTGGGGCGTTCTACGAGCAGTACTTC; cdr3_aa: CATGLGAFYEQYF
clone_size: .; v_call: TRBV9; j_call: TRBJ2-3; d_call: .; cdr3_nt: TGTGCCAGCAGCGTACTGGCGGGAAGACCCACAGATACGCAGTATTTT; cdr3_aa: CASSVLAGRPTDTQYF
clone_size: once; v_call: TRBV7-9; j_call: TRBJ2-4; d_call: .; cdr3_nt: TGTGCCAGCAGCCTATCCGGGGACAACCGAAAAGGAGCCAAAAACATTCAGTACTTC; cdr3_aa: CASSLSGDNRKGAKNIQYF
clone_size: .; v_call: TRBV6-4; j_call: TRBJ2-3; d_call: TRBD1; cdr3_nt: TGTGCCAGCAGTGACTCAGGGACAGGGGTGAACACAGATACGCAGTATTTT; cdr3_aa: CASSDSGTGVNTDTQYF
clone_size: .; v_call: TRBV5-5; j_call: TRBJ2-2; d_call: TRBD2; cdr3_nt: TGTGCCAGCAGCTTGTTAGCGGGAGGGCCGCGGGCCGGGGAGCTGTTTTTT; cdr3_aa: CASSLLAGGPRAGELFF
clone_size: .; v_call: TRBV5-4; j_call: TRBJ2-7; d_call: TRBD2; cdr3_nt: TGTGCCAGCAGCCCGGATTATGGGACTAGCGTCTCCTACGAGCAGTACTTC; cdr3_aa: CASSPDYGTSVSYEQYF
clone_size: .; v_call: TRBV10-1; j_call: TRBJ2-2; d_call: .; cdr3_nt: TGCGCCAGCAAGCAGGGACAGAACACCGGGGAGCTGTTTTTT; cdr3_aa: CASKQGQNTGELFF
clone_size: .; v_call: TRBV28; j_call: TRBJ2-7; d_call: .; cdr3_nt: TGTGCCAGCAGGGGGCCGAGGAACGAGCAGTACTTC; cdr3_aa: CASRGPRNEQYF
clone_size: .; v_call: TRBV18; j_call: TRBJ2-3; d_call: .; cdr3_nt: TGTGCCAGCTCCCTGGGAGTACCGGGGAGCACAGATACGCAGTATTTT; cdr3_aa: CASSLGVPGSTDTQYF
clone_size: .; v_call: TRBV5-1; j_call: TRBJ2-3; d_call: .; cdr3_nt: TGCGCCAGCAGTAAGGTCAGGGACACAGATACGCAGTATTTT; cdr3_aa: CASSKVRDTDTQYF
clone_size: .; v_call: TRBV24-1; j_call: TRBJ2-7; d_call: .; cdr3_nt: TGTGCCACCACGGGCAGCTCCTACGAGCAGTACTTC; cdr3_aa: CATTGSSYEQYF
clone_size: .; v_call: TRBV9; j_call: TRBJ1-1; d_call: .; cdr3_nt: TGTGCCAGCAGCGACATGAACACTGAAGCTTTCTTT; cdr3_aa: CASSDMNTEAFF
clone_size: .; v_call: TRBV2; j_call: TRBJ2-5; d_call: .; cdr3_nt: TGTGCCAGCACCACGAGAGAGACCCAGTACTTC; cdr3_aa: CASTTRETQYF
clone_size: .; v_call: TRBV5-1; j_call: TRBJ1-2; d_call: .; cdr3_nt: TGCGCCAGCAGCTTGGCGGGGGGCGACGGCTACACCTTC; cdr3_aa: CASSLAGGDGYTF
clone_size: once; v_call: TRBV9; j_call: TRBJ2-3; d_call: TRBD2; cdr3_nt: TGTGCCAGCAGCCCACGTAGATCCAGCGGGAGAGGGGGCACAGATACGCAGTATTTT; cdr3_aa: CASSPRRSSGRGGTDTQYF
clone_size: .; v_call: TRBV11-1; j_call: TRBJ1-6; d_call: .; cdr3_nt: TGTGCCAGCAGCTTATTCCGCAATTCACCCCTCCACTTT; cdr3_aa: CASSLFRNSPLHF
clone_size: few; v_call: TRBV5-6; j_call: TRBJ1-2; d_call: .; cdr3_nt: TGTGCCAGCAGCTTAGTCGGGGCCAGGGAGAACTATGGCTACACCTTC; cdr3_aa: CASSLVGARENYGYTF
clone_size: .; v_call: TRBV30; j_call: TRBJ1-2; d_call: TRBD1; cdr3_nt: TGTGCCTGGAGGGGACAGGGGGCGCAACATGGCTACACCTTC; cdr3_aa: CAWRGQGAQHGYTF
clone_size: few; v_call: TRBV10-3; j_call: TRBJ1-1; d_call: .; cdr3_nt: TGTGCCATCAGTGGGACGGAGAACACTGAAGCTTTCTTT; cdr3_aa: CAISGTENTEAFF
clone_size: .; v_call: TRBV6-6; j_call: TRBJ1-2; d_call: TRBD1; cdr3_nt: TGTGCCAGCAGTTACCCCCAGGGGACAGAAGGCTACACCTTC; cdr3_aa: CASSYPQGTEGYTF
clone_size: .; v_call: TRBV5-1; j_call: TRBJ1-5; d_call: .; cdr3_nt: TGCGTCAGCAGCCGGAGCAGCAATCAGCCCCAGCATTTT; cdr3_aa: CVSSRSSNQPQHF
clone_size: once; v_call: TRBV11-2; j_call: TRBJ2-5; d_call: .; cdr3_nt: TGTGCCAGCAGCCCCAAGACCGGACAAGAGACCCAGTACTTC; cdr3_aa: CASSPKTGQETQYF
clone_size: .; v_call: TRBV19; j_call: TRBJ1-1; d_call: .; cdr3_nt: TGTGCCACCAACGGGCTGGGGAAGAACACTGAAGCTTTCTTT; cdr3_aa: CATNGLGKNTEAFF
clone_size: .; v_call: TRBV25-1; j_call: TRBJ2-2; d_call: TRBD1; cdr3_nt: TGTGCCAGCAGCAGGGGGACGAACACCGGGGAGCTGTTTTTT; cdr3_aa: CASSRGTNTGELFF
clone_size: .; v_call: TRBV5-1; j_call: TRBJ2-1; d_call: .; cdr3_nt: TGCGCCAGCAGCTTGGAACTAGCAGGAAAAGGCGGCGAGCAGTTCTTC; cdr3_aa: CASSLELAGKGGEQFF
clone_size: .; v_call: TRBV9; j_call: TRBJ2-7; d_call: TRBD2; cdr3_nt: TGTGCCAGCAGCCCGCTAGCGGGGCCTTCCTTAGACGAGCAGTACTTC; cdr3_aa: CASSPLAGPSLDEQYF
clone_size: .; v_call: TRBV3-1/TRBV3-2; j_call: TRBJ2-1; d_call: TRBD2; cdr3_nt: TGTGCCAGCAGCCGGGGACTAGCGGGACCCTTTAGCTCCTACAATGAGCAGTTCTTC; cdr3_aa: CASSRGLAGPFSSYNEQFF
clone_size: .; v_call: TRBV5-1; j_call: TRBJ1-1; d_call: .; cdr3_nt: TGCGCCAGCAGCTCCAACGGGGCCGACTTCACTGAAGCTTTCTTT; cdr3_aa: CASSSNGADFTEAFF
clone_size: once; v_call: TRBV11-2; j_call: TRBJ2-1; d_call: TRBD2; cdr3_nt: TGTGCCAGCAGCCTAAATAGGGTAGCGGGGGGGAATGAGCAGTTCTTC; cdr3_aa: CASSLNRVAGGNEQFF